This TCR beta chain derives from a study of T cell repertoires in cytomegalovirus infection (dated by TCRdb to between 2017 and 2020). Describing the broader study: Donor HLA type was relevant to the analysis, because carriage of CMV infection together with the matching HLA type was indicated by public TCR beta signatures. The research as a whole found: The ex vivo response was dominated by HLA-C-restricted CMV-specific TCR beta clonotypes, which also provided the single most frequent clonotype in two of eight donors. In both this cohort and an independent roughly 350-donor cohort, the cumulative frequency of public TCR beta family members distinguished carriers of CMV infection plus the relevant HLA type.

V was cut back by 5 bases and J by 2 bases, leaving a gap of 13 bases between them. The CDR3 spans 15 residues, from the cysteine through the phenylalanine. Just the 45-base CDR3 DNA is kept, in frame starting at base 1. Looking up the germline V gene (reference sequence) yields CDR1 SEHNR and CDR2 FQNEAQ. A remark on this clonotype: This receptor's antigen is unknown. Base quality data are lacking; no much larger clone is found one base away.

TCRdb shows the sequencer as Illumina HiSeq 1500. TCRdb redid the processing of the public reads, applying fastp at Q25 and MiXCR, and retained in-frame beta chains. Each record represents a unique CDR3 protein, reported with the most common genes and DNA among its rows. The sample table shows some 680,000 distinct CDR3 sequences, and 35% to 40% are seen once. Of the sample, more than 2.5% falls within the top ten clones. Input material: PBMCs. The V and J genes are TRBV7-9 and TRBJ1-5, with an unclear D gene assignment. This TCR came from a human donor in good health (CMV status not recorded). Some clones in this sample may be carry-over from other donors' samples. The nucleotide sequence reads as follows: TGTGCCAGCAGCCCCCGGTCCCTTCGCAATCAGCCCCAGCATTTT. It codes for CASSPRSLRNQPQHF.